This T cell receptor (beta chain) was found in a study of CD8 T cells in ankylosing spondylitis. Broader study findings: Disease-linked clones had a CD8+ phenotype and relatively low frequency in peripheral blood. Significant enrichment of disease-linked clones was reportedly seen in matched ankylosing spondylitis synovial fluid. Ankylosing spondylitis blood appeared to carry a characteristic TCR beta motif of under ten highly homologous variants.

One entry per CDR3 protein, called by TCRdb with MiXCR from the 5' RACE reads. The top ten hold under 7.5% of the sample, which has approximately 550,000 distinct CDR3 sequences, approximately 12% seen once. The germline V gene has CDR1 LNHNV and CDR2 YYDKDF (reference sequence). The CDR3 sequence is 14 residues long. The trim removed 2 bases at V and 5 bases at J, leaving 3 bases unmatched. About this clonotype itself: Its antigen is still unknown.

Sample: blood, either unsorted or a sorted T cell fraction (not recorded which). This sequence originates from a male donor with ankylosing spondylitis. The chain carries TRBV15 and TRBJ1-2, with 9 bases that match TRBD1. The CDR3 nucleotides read TGTGCCACCAGCAGAAGGACAGGGGAGTATGGCTACACCTTC. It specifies CATSRRTGEYGYTF.